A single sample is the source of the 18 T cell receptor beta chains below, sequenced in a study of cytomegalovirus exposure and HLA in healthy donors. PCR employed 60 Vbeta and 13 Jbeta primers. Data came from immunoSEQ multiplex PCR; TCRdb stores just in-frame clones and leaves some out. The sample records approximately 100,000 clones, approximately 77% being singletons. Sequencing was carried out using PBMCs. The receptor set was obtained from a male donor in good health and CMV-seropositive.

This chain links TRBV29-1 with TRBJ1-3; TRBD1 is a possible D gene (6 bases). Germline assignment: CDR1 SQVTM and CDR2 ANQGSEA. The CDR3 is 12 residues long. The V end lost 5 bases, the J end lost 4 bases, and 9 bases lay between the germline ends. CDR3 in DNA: TGCAGCGTTAACAGGGACGGAAACACCATATATTTT. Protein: CSVNRDGNTIYF.

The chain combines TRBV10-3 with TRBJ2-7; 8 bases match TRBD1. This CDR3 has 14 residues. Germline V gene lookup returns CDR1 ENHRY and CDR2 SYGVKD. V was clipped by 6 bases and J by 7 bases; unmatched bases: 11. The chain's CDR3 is CAIRGQALEEEQYF. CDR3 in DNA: TGTGCCATCAGGGGACAGGCGCTCGAGGAAGAGCAGTACTTC.

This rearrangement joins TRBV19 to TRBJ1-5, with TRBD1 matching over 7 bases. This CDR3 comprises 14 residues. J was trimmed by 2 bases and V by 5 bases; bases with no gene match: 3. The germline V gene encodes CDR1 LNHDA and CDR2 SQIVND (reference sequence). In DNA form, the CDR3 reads TGTGCCAGTAGTGCCACAGGGGGCAATCAGCCCCAGCATTTT. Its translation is CASSATGGNQPQHF.

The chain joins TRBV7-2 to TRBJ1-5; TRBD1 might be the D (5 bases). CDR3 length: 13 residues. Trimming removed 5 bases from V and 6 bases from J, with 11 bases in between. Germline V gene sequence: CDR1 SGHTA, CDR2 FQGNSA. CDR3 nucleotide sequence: TGTGCCAGCAGCATCACTACAGGTCAGCCCCAGCATTTT. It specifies CASSITTGQPQHF.

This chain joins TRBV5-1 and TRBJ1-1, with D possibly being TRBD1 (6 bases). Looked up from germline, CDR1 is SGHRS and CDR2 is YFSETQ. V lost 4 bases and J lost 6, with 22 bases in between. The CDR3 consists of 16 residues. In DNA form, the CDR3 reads TGCGCCAGCAGCGGGGGGAGCGGGGGGCCGACAGCTGAAGCTTTCTTT. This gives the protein CASSGGSGGPTAEAFF.

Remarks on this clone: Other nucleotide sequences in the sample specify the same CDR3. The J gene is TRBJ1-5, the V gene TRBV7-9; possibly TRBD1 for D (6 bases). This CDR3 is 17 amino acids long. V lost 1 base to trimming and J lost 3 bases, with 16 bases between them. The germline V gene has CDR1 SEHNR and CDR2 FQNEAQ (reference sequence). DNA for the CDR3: TGTGCCAGCAGCTTAGTTTTGGACAGTTTTCCCAATCAGCCCCAGCATTTT. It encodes CASSLVLDSFPNQPQHF.

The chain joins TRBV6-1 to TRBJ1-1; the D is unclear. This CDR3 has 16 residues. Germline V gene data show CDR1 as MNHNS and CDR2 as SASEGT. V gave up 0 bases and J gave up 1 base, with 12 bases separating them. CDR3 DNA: TGTGCCAGCAGTGAAGCACCGGGTTTCACGAACACTGAAGCTTTCTTT. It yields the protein CASSEAPGFTNTEAFF.

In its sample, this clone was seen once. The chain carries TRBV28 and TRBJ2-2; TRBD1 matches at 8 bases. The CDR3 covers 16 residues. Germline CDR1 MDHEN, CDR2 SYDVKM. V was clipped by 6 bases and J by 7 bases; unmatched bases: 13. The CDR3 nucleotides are TGTGCCAGCAGCTACCCTCAGGGGGCCCGTCTCGGGGAGCTGTTTTTT. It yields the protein CASSYPQGARLGELFF.

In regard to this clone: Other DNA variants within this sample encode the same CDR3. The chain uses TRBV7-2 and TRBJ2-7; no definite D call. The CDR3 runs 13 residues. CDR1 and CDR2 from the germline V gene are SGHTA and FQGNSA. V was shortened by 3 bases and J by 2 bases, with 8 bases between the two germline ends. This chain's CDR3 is CASSLYRAYEQYF. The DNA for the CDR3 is TGTGCCAGCAGCTTGTACAGAGCCTACGAGCAGTACTTC.

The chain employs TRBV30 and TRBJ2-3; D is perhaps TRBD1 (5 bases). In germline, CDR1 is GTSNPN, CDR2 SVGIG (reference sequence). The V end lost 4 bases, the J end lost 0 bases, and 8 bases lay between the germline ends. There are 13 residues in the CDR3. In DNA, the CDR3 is TGTGCCTGGACTAGGGGAAGCACAGATACGCAGTATTTT. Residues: CAWTRGSTDTQYF.

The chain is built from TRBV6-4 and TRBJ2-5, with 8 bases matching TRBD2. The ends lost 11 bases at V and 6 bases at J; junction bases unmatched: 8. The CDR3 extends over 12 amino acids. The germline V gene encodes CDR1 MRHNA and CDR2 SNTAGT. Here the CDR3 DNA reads TGTGCCGCGGGGGGAGGGGGGAAGACCCAGTACTTC. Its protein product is CAAGGGGKTQYF.

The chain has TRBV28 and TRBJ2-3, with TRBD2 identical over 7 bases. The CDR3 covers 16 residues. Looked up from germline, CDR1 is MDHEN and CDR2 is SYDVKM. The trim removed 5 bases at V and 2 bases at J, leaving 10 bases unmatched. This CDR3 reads CASSPTGEGPTDTQYF. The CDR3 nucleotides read TGTGCCAGCAGTCCAACCGGGGAGGGCCCCACAGATACGCAGTATTTT.

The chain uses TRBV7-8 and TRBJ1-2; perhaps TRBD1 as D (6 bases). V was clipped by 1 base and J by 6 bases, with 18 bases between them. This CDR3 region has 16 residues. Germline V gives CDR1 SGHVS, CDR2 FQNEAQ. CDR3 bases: TGTGCCAGCAGCTTAGTAGGGGGTCCCTTCGGGAATGGCTACACCTTC. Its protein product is CASSLVGGPFGNGYTF.

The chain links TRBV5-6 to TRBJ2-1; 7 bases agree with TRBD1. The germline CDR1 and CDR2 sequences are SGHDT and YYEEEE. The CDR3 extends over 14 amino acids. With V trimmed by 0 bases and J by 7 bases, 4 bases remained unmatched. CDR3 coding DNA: TGTGCCAGCAGCTTGGCGACAGGGTTAAATGAGCAGTTCTTC. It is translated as CASSLATGLNEQFF.

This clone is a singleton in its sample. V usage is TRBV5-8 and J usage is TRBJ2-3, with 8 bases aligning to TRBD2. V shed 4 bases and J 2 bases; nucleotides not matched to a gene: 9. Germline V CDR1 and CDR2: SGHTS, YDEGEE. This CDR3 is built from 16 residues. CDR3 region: CASSTYSGELTDTQYF. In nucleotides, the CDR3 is TGTGCCAGCAGCACCTATAGCGGGGAGCTCACAGATACGCAGTATTTT.

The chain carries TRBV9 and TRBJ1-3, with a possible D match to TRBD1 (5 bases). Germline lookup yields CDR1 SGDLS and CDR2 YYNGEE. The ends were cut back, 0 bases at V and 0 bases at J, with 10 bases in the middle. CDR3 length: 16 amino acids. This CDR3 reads CASSVVSGSSGNTIYF. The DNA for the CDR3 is TGTGCCAGCAGCGTAGTGTCAGGGTCCTCTGGAAACACCATATATTTT.

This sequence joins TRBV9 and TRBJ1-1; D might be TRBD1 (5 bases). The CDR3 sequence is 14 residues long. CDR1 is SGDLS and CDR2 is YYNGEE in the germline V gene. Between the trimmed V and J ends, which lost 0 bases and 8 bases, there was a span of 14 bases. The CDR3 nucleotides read TGTGCCAGCAGCGTAGCGGGGGGTGCGCCCGAAGCTTTCTTT. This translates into CASSVAGGAPEAFF.

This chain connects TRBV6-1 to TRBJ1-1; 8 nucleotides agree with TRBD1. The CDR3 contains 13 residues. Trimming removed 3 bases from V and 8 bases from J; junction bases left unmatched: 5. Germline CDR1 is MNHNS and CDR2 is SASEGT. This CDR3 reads CASSDQTGVEAFF. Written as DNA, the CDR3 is TGTGCCAGCAGTGATCAGACAGGGGTAGAAGCTTTCTTT.